Below, 17 T cell receptor beta chains from the same sample are listed, as sequenced in a study of CD4 T cells in relation to SARS-CoV-2 and coronaviruses. For these TCRs, the target antigens are not known. The protocol was immunoSEQ multiplex PCR, while the TCRdb copy is restricted to in-frame clones and leaves out a portion. This sample carries 9,500 to 12,000 clones, about 68% of them seen once, and the ten largest clones take approximately 19%. Unexposed donor CD4+ T cells date from about 2011-2018, before the COVID-19 pandemic. The cells were cultured for over eight days before CD4+ T cells were isolated. What was sequenced was CD4+ T cells from PBMCs, cultured in vitro. These receptors all stem from a human donor in good health.

The V call is TRBV5-4, the J call TRBJ2-1, with 7 bases identical to TRBD1. The CDR3 loop spans 15 amino acids. V dropped 0 bases and J dropped 2; count of bases not matched to a gene: 2. Germline V gene lookup returns CDR1 SGHNT and CDR2 YYREEE (reference sequence). The CDR3 bases are TGTGCCAGCAGCTTGGCGGGACAGCCCTACAATGAGCAGTTCTTC. It encodes CASSLAGQPYNEQFF. Complete variable domain (other parts from reference TRBV5-4 and TRBJ2-1): ETGVTQSPTHLIKTRGQQVTLRCSSQSGHNTVSWYQQALGQGPQFIFQYYREEENGRGNFPPRFSGLQFPNYSSELNVNALELDDSALYLCASSLAGQPYNEQFFGPGTRLTVL.

This clone was recorded a few times. The chain has TRBV3-1 (or the pseudogene TRBV3-2) and TRBJ2-7; 11 bases map to TRBD1. The CDR3 is 14 amino acids. The V and J ends lost 4 bases and 3 bases, in that order; junction bases with no gene match: 2. Looked up from germline, CDR1 is LGHDT and CDR2 is YNNKEL (reference sequence). This chain's CDR3 is CASSLGQGVYEQYF. For the CDR3, the DNA is TGTGCCAGCAGCCTGGGACAGGGGGTCTACGAGCAGTACTTC.

This clone was picked up one time. The chain employs TRBV10-3 and TRBJ1-5; D ambiguous. The V and J ends lost 0 bases and 0 bases respectively, with 9 bases between them. This CDR3 region has 16 residues. CDR1 is ENHRY, CDR2 SYGVKD, per germline. CDR3 bases: TGTGCCATCAGTGAGTCTACGCGGAGTAGCAATCAGCCCCAGCATTTT. This gives the protein CAISESTRSSNQPQHF.

This chain uses TRBV12-5 with TRBJ2-3; 14 bases match TRBD2. The germline V gene has CDR1 LGHNT and CDR2 FRNRAP. CDR3 size: 20 residues. The junction had 16 bases not matched to a gene; V was cut back by 5 bases and J by 3 bases. CDR3 nucleotide sequence: TGTGCTAGTGGTCCCCAACCCGGACTAGCGGGGGGCCCTATGACAGATACGCAGTATTTT. This gives the protein CASGPQPGLAGGPMTDTQYF.

The chain combines TRBV7-9 with TRBJ2-6; 7 bases agree with TRBD1. V dropped 5 bases and J dropped 1; count of bases not matched to a gene: 5. The CDR3 runs 16 residues. Per germline, CDR1 SEHNR and CDR2 FQNEAQ (reference sequence). Here the CDR3 reads CASSTNRGSGANVLTF. In DNA form, the CDR3 reads TGTGCCAGCAGCACTAACAGGGGATCTGGGGCCAACGTCCTGACTTTC. The whole variable domain, remainder taken from reference TRBV7-9 and TRBJ2-6, is DTGVSQNPRHKITKRGQNVTFRCDPISEHNRLYWYRQTLGQGPEFLTYFQNEAQLEKSRLLSDRFSAERPKGSFSTLEIQRTEQGDSAMYLCASSTNRGSGANVLTFGAGSRLTVL.

The table lists this clone with a few counts. The chain carries TRBV3-1 (or the pseudogene TRBV3-2) and TRBJ1-2; D may be TRBD1 (5 bases). This CDR3 spans 13 amino acids. Germline CDR1 and CDR2: LGHDT and YNNKEL (reference sequence). V gave up 0 bases and J gave up 5 bases, with 7 bases separating them. The CDR3 bases are TGTGCCAGCAGCCAAGAGACAGCTTATGGCTACACCTTC. Translating it yields CASSQETAYGYTF.

The V gene is TRBV6-2 or TRBV6-3, the J gene TRBJ2-1; the match to TRBD2 covers 9 bases. Germline V gene sequence: CDR1 MNHEY, CDR2 SVGEGT. Trimming at V came to 3 bases and at J to 5 bases, leaving 5 bases not matched to a gene. The CDR3 is 15 amino acids. CDR3 region: CASSYSGRTNNEQFF. In DNA, the CDR3 is TGTGCCAGCAGTTATAGCGGGAGAACTAACAATGAGCAGTTCTTC.

The V call is TRBV9, the J call TRBJ2-1; TRBD2 matches 15 bases. The germline gives CDR1 SGDLS, CDR2 YYNGEE. The ends lost 3 bases at V and 0 bases at J; junction bases unmatched: 10. The CDR3 has 20 residues. Written as DNA, the CDR3 is TGTGCCAGCAGCGGAACCCCGGGACTAGCGGGGGGTAGCTCCTACAATGAGCAGTTCTTC. Translated: CASSGTPGLAGGSSYNEQFF.

V is TRBV18 and J is TRBJ1-4; D possibly corresponds to TRBD1 (5 bases). This CDR3 spans 14 amino acids. The germline gives CDR1 KGHSH, CDR2 LQKENI. The V end lost 5 bases, the J end lost 0 bases, and 7 bases lay between the germline ends. The CDR3 DNA sequence: TGTGCCAGCTCAGGGACCGCAACTAATGAAAAACTGTTTTTT. Translating it yields CASSGTATNEKLFF.

In its sample, this clone was seen a few times. V gene TRBV10-3 combines with J gene TRBJ1-2; D uncertain. CDR1 is ENHRY and CDR2 is SYGVKD in the germline V gene. This CDR3 has 15 residues. Trimming stripped 6 bases from V and 7 bases from J, with 21 bases between. CDR3 in DNA: TGTGCCATCAGACTCTCGGACGGCCGCTTTCGTGGCTACACCTTC. Translation: CAIRLSDGRFRGYTF.

V usage is TRBV28 and J usage is TRBJ2-7; 12 nucleotides agree with TRBD2. After removal of 2 bases from V and 7 bases from J, the junction contained 9 bases not matched to a gene. Germline V gene data show CDR1 as MDHEN and CDR2 as SYDVKM. The CDR3 contains 16 residues. The CDR3 here is CASSLPGLAGRREQYF. The CDR3 bases are TGTGCCAGCAGTTTACCAGGACTAGCGGGAAGGCGGGAGCAGTACTTC.

The chain has TRBV18 and TRBJ1-2; D is perhaps TRBD1 (6 bases). V was pared by 0 bases and J by 5 bases, with 13 bases between. The CDR3 loop spans 15 amino acids. CDR1 KGHSH and CDR2 LQKENI come from the germline V gene. The CDR3 loop is CASSPPQGLGYGYTF. CDR3 in DNA: TGTGCCAGCTCACCACCTCAGGGGCTAGGGTATGGCTACACCTTC.

Only a few counts were recorded for this clone. The chain is built from TRBV7-9 and TRBJ2-3; D is unresolved. CDR3 size: 15 residues. Looked up from germline, CDR1 is SEHNR and CDR2 is FQNEAQ (reference sequence). The V gene lost 1 base and the J gene lost 3 bases, with 11 bases spanning the gap. CDR3 residues: CASSLGPPTTDTQYF. CDR3 coding DNA: TGTGCCAGCAGCTTAGGCCCCCCGACAACAGATACGCAGTATTTT.

In its sample, this clone was seen a few times. The V and J genes are TRBV27 and TRBJ1-2, with 7 bases matching TRBD1. V lost 5 bases, J lost 1 base, and 7 bases stayed unmatched. This CDR3 contains 15 residues. CDR1 is MNHEY and CDR2 is SMNVEV in the germline V gene (reference sequence). The CDR3 DNA is TGTGCCAGCAGTCAAATAGGGACAGATAACTATGGCTACACCTTC. It is translated as CASSQIGTDNYGYTF.

This clone turned up a few times. The rearrangement joins TRBV7-3 to TRBJ2-7; D possibly corresponds to TRBD2 (6 bases). CDR1 is SGHTA, CDR2 FQGTGA, per germline. This CDR3 has 13 amino acids. The V end was cut by 4 bases, the J end by 2 bases, with 9 bases between. CDR3 protein: CASSYGTAYEQYF. CDR3 DNA: TGTGCCAGCAGCTATGGGACTGCCTACGAGCAGTACTTC.

This clone was detected a few times. The V call is TRBV5-1, the J call TRBJ1-2; 9 bases match TRBD1. V shed 4 bases and J 4 bases; nucleotides not matched to a gene: 8. This CDR3 is 15 amino acids long. Germline V gene sequence: CDR1 SGHRS, CDR2 YFSETQ. CDR3: CASSPNTGGAYGYTF. For the CDR3, the DNA is TGCGCCAGCAGCCCAAACACAGGGGGCGCCTATGGCTACACCTTC.

This chain connects TRBV19 to TRBJ2-2; D is perhaps TRBD2 (5 bases). Trimming cost V 5 bases and J 6 bases, with 10 bases left between them. Germline V gene data show CDR1 as LNHDA and CDR2 as SQIVND (reference sequence). This CDR3 has 13 amino acids. The CDR3: CASSLRESGELFF. The CDR3 coding sequence is TGTGCCAGTAGTCTTAGGGAGTCCGGGGAGCTGTTTTTT. The full variable domain, with the rest looked up from reference TRBV19 and TRBJ2-2, is DGGITQSPKYLFRKEGQNVTLSCEQNLNHDAMYWYRQDPGQGLRLIYYSQIVNDFQKGDIAEGYSVSREKKESFPLTVTSAQKNPTAFYLCASSLRESGELFFGEGSRLTVL.